The 8 T cell receptor beta chains reported below all come from one sample, sequenced in a study of human T cells and chemical hapten exposure. As for time point: pre-sensitization, week 0. Treatment meaning: therapeutic diphenylcyclopropenone sensitization with weekly scalp DPC. Via MiXCR, TCRdb re-called the RACE reads, giving one row per CDR3 protein. Found here are 250,000 or so distinct CDR3 sequences, 7.7% of them singletons; the top ten hold less than 1.5%. Specimen: whole blood, collected in connection with sensitization to the hapten diphenylcyclopropenone (DPC). These receptors came from a man younger than 35 with alopecia areata. Some clones in this sample may be carry-over from other donors' samples.

This clonotype has just a few counts. V gene TRBV27 combines with J gene TRBJ1-5, with 9 positions matching TRBD1. CDR1 and CDR2 (germline): MNHEY, SMNVEV (reference sequence). V lost 6 bases and J lost 0; bases outside the gene matches: 3. The CDR3 spans 15 residues. This CDR3 reads CASRGQGYSNQPQHF. The CDR3 bases are TGTGCCAGCAGGGGACAGGGATATAGCAATCAGCCCCAGCATTTT.

The chain employs TRBV7-3 and TRBJ2-4; D gene unclear. V was clipped by 5 bases and J by 0 bases, with 17 bases between them. The CDR3 is 17 amino acids. Per germline, CDR1 SGHTA and CDR2 FQGTGA. DNA of the CDR3: TGTGCCAGCAGCCCTGCACCCCTAGGCTTAGCCAAAAACATTCAGTACTTC. Its protein product is CASSPAPLGLAKNIQYF.

J is TRBJ1-3 and V is TRBV9; D not resolved. V lost 4 bases, J lost 0 bases, and 17 bases lay in between. From germline, CDR1 is SGDLS and CDR2 YYNGEE. This CDR3 comprises 17 residues. The DNA of the CDR3 is TGTGCCAGCAGCACTGGGTCCGGGCCTAGCTCTGGAAACACCATATATTTT. This codes for CASSTGSGPSSGNTIYF.

This clonotype showed up just a few times. The CDR3 DNA reads as TGCGCCAGCTACCGGCTCCCCGGGACTAGCGGGGGTTCAGATACGCAGTATTTT. Its protein is CASYRLPGTSGGSDTQYF. V gene TRBV5-1 combines with J gene TRBJ2-3; 14 nucleotides line up with TRBD2. This CDR3 has 18 residues. V was pared by 7 bases and J by 4 bases, with 14 bases of the junction left unmatched. Germline CDR1 is SGHRS and CDR2 is YFSETQ.

V usage is TRBV5-1 and J usage is TRBJ2-3; TRBD2 matches 11 bases. CDR3 size: 17 residues. CDR1 SGHRS and CDR2 YFSETQ come from the germline V gene. The junction had 8 bases not matched to a gene; V was cut back by 3 bases and J by 2 bases. The CDR3 DNA reads TGCGCCAGCAGCTACCTAACTAGCGGGGGAGTCACAGATACGCAGTATTTT. Its translation: CASSYLTSGGVTDTQYF. Drawing the rest from reference TRBV5-1 and TRBJ2-3, the complete variable domain is KAGVTQTPRYLIKTRGQQVTLSCSPISGHRSVSWYQQTPGQGLQFLFEYFSETQRNKGNFPGRFSGRQFSNSRSEMNVSTLELGDSALYLCASSYLTSGGVTDTQYFGPGTRLTVL.

The gene calls are TRBV5-1 and TRBJ2-7; D may be TRBD1 (6 bases). This CDR3 contains 15 residues. Germline assignment: CDR1 SGHRS and CDR2 YFSETQ. V lost 4 bases to trimming and J lost 2 bases, with 16 bases between them. CDR3 protein: CASSQIPGAAYEQYF. The DNA for the CDR3 is TGCGCCAGCAGCCAGATCCCAGGGGCAGCCTACGAGCAGTACTTC.

This clonotype was recorded many times. This rearrangement joins TRBV9 to TRBJ1-3; D uncertain. Trimming removed 3 bases from V and 2 bases from J, with 6 bases in between. The CDR3 sequence is 13 residues long. The V gene's germline CDR1 is SGDLS and CDR2 YYNGEE. Written as DNA, the CDR3 is TGTGCCAGCAGCGGCAGTCCTGGAAACACCATATATTTT. The encoded protein is CASSGSPGNTIYF.

This clonotype was seen repeatedly, ten times or more. The chain uses TRBV20-1 and TRBJ1-3; 8 bases fit TRBD1. Losses at the gene ends were 0 bases for V and 6 bases for J; bases not matched to a gene: 7. Germline V gives CDR1 DFQATT, CDR2 SNEGSKA (reference sequence). The CDR3 is 15 amino acids. The CDR3 sequence: CSARDRDRGENTIYF. The CDR3 DNA sequence: TGCAGTGCTAGAGATCGTGACAGGGGAGAAAACACCATATATTTT.